These 32 T cell receptor beta chains were all obtained from the same sample, sequenced in a study of post-analysis software for immune sequencing data. Regarding the study as a whole: Patients had higher frequencies than controls of four to six TRBV segments, including TRBV5-6, TRBV5-1 and TRBV20-1.

Antigens for these TCRs are unknown. Presence of unique molecular identifiers characterized the TCR beta cDNA libraries. TCRdb analysed the PCR reads with MiXCR anew, one entry per CDR3 protein. This table has approximately 260,000 distinct CDR3 sequences, 30% to 45% appearing once. Sequencing was carried out using blood. These receptors all stem from a girl between 10 and 17 years old with multiple sclerosis.

The rearrangement joins TRBV29-1 to TRBJ2-5; TRBD1 agrees at 11 bases. The J call could be wrong; TRBJ2-7 is a better fit for the DNA end. Germline lookup yields CDR1 SQVTM and CDR2 ANQGSEA. The CDR3 loop spans 12 amino acids. The CDR3 nucleotides read TGCAGCGTGTCCGGGACAGGGGGCGAGCAGTACTTC. Protein sequence: CSVSGTGGEQYF.

The chain is built from TRBV11-2 and TRBJ1-1; 7 bases are a match to TRBD1. CDR1 and CDR2 from the germline V gene are SGHAT and FQNNGV. This CDR3 contains 13 residues. The J segment lost 13 bases and the V segment lost 0 bases, leaving 8 bases of the junction unmatched. This CDR3 is CASSLDRAGGVFF. The DNA of the CDR3 is TGTGCCAGCAGCTTAGATCGGGCAGGGGGGGTTTTCTTT.

The sample holds a few counts of this clonotype. The rearrangement joins TRBV2 to TRBJ1-5; TRBD1 matches 7 bases. Trimming at V came to 2 bases and at J to 3 bases, leaving 13 bases not matched to a gene. Germline V lookup: CDR1 SNHLY, CDR2 FYNNEI. The CDR3 is made up of 18 amino acids. As DNA, the CDR3 is TGTGCCAGCAGTGAAATTCTTGGGACAGAGACGGACAATCAGCCCCAGCATTTT. This codes for CASSEILGTETDNQPQHF.

This clonotype was picked up many times. This chain links TRBV20-1 with TRBJ1-2; D gene unclear. Germline V gene lookup returns CDR1 DFQATT and CDR2 SNEGSKA (reference sequence). V lost 0 bases, J lost 6 bases, and 11 bases lay in between. CDR3 size: 13 residues. The CDR3 DNA reads TGCAGTGCTAGAGATCATCGAACTGATGGCTACACCTTC. Translation: CSARDHRTDGYTF.

This clonotype has a handful of counts. A single base separates this from a much larger clone, so it may be a read error. The rearrangement links TRBV20-1 to TRBJ2-1; 7 nucleotides match TRBD2. CDR1 DFQATT and CDR2 SNEGSKA come from the germline V gene (reference sequence). The CDR3 extends over 15 amino acids. The CDR3 bases are TGCAGTGCTAGTGAGGGGTGGGGGGGTTACAATAAGCAGTTCTTC. Protein: CSASEGWGGYNKQFF.

This clonotype showed up many times. CDR3 DNA sequence: TGCGCCAGCAGCTCGAAAGCACGAGCCATCGGGACAGGGGCCCAAGAGACCCAGTACTTC. This encodes CASSSKARAIGTGAQETQYF. V gene TRBV5-1 combines with J gene TRBJ2-5, with 10 bases aligning to TRBD1. Trimming took 3 bases from V and 1 from J; bases not matched to a gene: 18. This CDR3 region has 20 residues. Germline V CDR1 and CDR2: SGHRS, YFSETQ. The entire variable domain, with the rest obtained from reference TRBV5-1 and TRBJ2-5, is as follows: KAGVTQTPRYLIKTRGQQVTLSCSPISGHRSVSWYQQTPGQGLQFLFEYFSETQRNKGNFPGRFSGRQFSNSRSEMNVSTLELGDSALYLCASSSKARAIGTGAQETQYFGPGTRLLVL.

This sequence joins TRBV6-5 and TRBJ2-7; 8 nucleotides line up with TRBD2. V trimming: 1 base; J trimming: 0 bases; junction bases outside the gene matches: 2. The CDR3 loop spans 15 amino acids. From germline, CDR1 is MNHEY and CDR2 SVGAGI. The DNA of the CDR3 is TGTGCCAGCAGTTACTTAGCGGGAAGCTCCTACGAGCAGTACTTC. It encodes CASSYLAGSSYEQYF.

This CDR3 reads CASTTSGDHYEQYF. The DNA of the CDR3 is TGTGCCAGCACGACTAGCGGAGATCACTACGAGCAGTACTTC. The J gene is TRBJ2-7, the V gene TRBV27; 9 nucleotides align to TRBD2. J gave up 3 bases and V 7 bases, and 7 bases lay outside the gene matches. The V gene's germline CDR1 is MNHEY and CDR2 SMNVEV (reference sequence). There are 14 residues in the CDR3.

This clonotype was seen a few times. The chain combines TRBV20-1 with TRBJ1-2; no clear D. This CDR3 is 15 amino acids long. Looked up from germline, CDR1 is DFQATT and CDR2 is SNEGSKA (reference sequence). Trimming shortened V by 6 bases and J by 8 bases, and 25 bases separated the two germline ends. DNA of the CDR3: TGCAGTGCCCGCCAAAGCGGGAGACTCACCGGAGGCTACACCTTC. Translation: CSARQSGRLTGGYTF.

This clonotype was detected many times. The chain is built from TRBV20-1 and TRBJ2-1; D uncertain. Per germline, CDR1 DFQATT and CDR2 SNEGSKA (reference sequence). The CDR3 loop spans 11 amino acids. Trimming left V 2 bases short and J 8 bases short, with 7 bases between. The CDR3, as DNA: TGCAGTGCTAGAAAGGCCCATGAGCAGTTCTTC. This translates into CSARKAHEQFF.

This clonotype was counted many times. V usage is TRBV29-1 and J usage is TRBJ2-1; D perhaps matches TRBD1 (5 bases). CDR1 SQVTM and CDR2 ANQGSEA come from the germline V gene. CDR3 size: 12 residues. Trimming took off 3 bases at V and 9 bases at J, with 12 bases between the two ends. CDR3: CSVDLVGLEQFF. CDR3 DNA sequence: TGCAGCGTTGATCTGGTGGGGCTTGAGCAGTTCTTC.

This clonotype was detected many times. J is TRBJ2-5 and V is TRBV12-3 or TRBV12-4; tentative D call: TRBD1 (6 bases). The CDR3 has 17 amino acids. The V and J ends lost 0 bases and 5 bases respectively, with 19 bases between them. CDR3 in amino acids: CASSLATTGGFLETQYF. CDR3 coding DNA: TGTGCCAGCAGTTTAGCAACGACAGGAGGATTTCTCGAGACCCAGTACTTC.

V and J are TRBV12-3 or TRBV12-4 and TRBJ2-3, with D possibly called TRBD1 or TRBD2 (6 bases each). This CDR3 has 16 residues. V dropped 10 bases and J dropped 13 bases, with 33 bases sitting between them. The CDR3 here is CATKTGPGGRTDVEYF. The CDR3 region has the DNA TGTGCCACCAAGACAGGCCCTGGAGGGAGAACAGATGTGGAGTATTTT.

This clonotype has a handful of counts. This chain links TRBV12-3 or TRBV12-4 with TRBJ1-1, with D possibly TRBD1 on 6 matching bases. The CDR3 sequence is 15 residues long. Trimming pared 6 bases from V and 1 base from J, leaving 15 bases between. In DNA, the CDR3 is TGTGCCAGCAGGGGCGGTGTCAGGGGGAACACTGAAGCTTTCTTT. It encodes CASRGGVRGNTEAFF.

This clonotype has more than one count but fewer than ten. This rearrangement joins TRBV29-1 to TRBJ1-1; D might be TRBD1 (5 bases). Trimming took off 6 bases at V and 0 bases at J, with 11 bases between the two ends. This CDR3 has 13 amino acids. CDR1 and CDR2 from the germline V gene are SQVTM and ANQGSEA. The CDR3 spells CSVGPGMNTEAFF. The CDR3 DNA reads TGCAGCGTCGGGCCAGGGATGAACACTGAAGCTTTCTTT. The whole variable domain, remainder taken from reference TRBV29-1 and TRBJ1-1, is SAVISQKPSRDICQRGTSLTIQCQVDSQVTMMFWYRQQPGQSLTLIATANQGSEATYESGFVIDKFPISRPNLTFSTLTVSNMSPEDSSIYLCSVGPGMNTEAFFGQGTRLTVV.

The CDR3, as DNA: TGCAGTGCTTCCAGAGACGGGGTATCCAATCAGCCCCAGCATTTT. It translates to CSASRDGVSNQPQHF. The chain employs TRBV20-1 and TRBJ1-5; the D is unclear. V was cut by 5 bases and J by 3 bases, with 17 bases left in between. CDR3 size: 15 residues. CDR1 is DFQATT, CDR2 SNEGSKA, per germline (reference sequence).

The chain links TRBV20-1 to TRBJ1-2; maybe TRBD1 (5 bases). Germline V CDR1 and CDR2: DFQATT, SNEGSKA (reference sequence). There are 14 residues in the CDR3. V lost 3 bases and J 5 bases, leaving 16 bases between the germline ends. CDR3 residues: CSASGQGTTYGYTF. DNA of the CDR3: TGCAGTGCTAGTGGGCAGGGCACTACTTATGGCTACACCTTC.

This chain uses TRBV7-8 with TRBJ1-4, with D hard to call. There are 16 residues in the CDR3. Trimming took 5 bases from V and 0 from J, leaving 13 bases between them. CDR1 is SGHVS, CDR2 FQNEAQ, per germline. CDR3 region: CASSPRRAATNEKLFF. Written as DNA, the CDR3 is TGTGCCAGCAGCCCGCGTAGAGCCGCAACTAATGAAAAACTGTTTTTT.

This clonotype came up a few times. V and J are TRBV5-5 and TRBJ1-1, with D perhaps matching TRBD1 (6 bases). The V end lost 4 bases, the J end lost 2 bases, and 15 bases lay between the germline ends. Germline CDR1 SGHKS, CDR2 YYEKEE (reference sequence). This CDR3 region has 15 residues. CDR3 sequence: CASSLQDRLNTEAFF. The CDR3 bases are TGTGCCAGCAGCCTACAGGACAGATTAAACACTGAAGCTTTCTTT.

The CDR3 nucleotides are TGCGCCAGCAGCTGGCAGGACAGTTCTGGGGACACCGGGGAGCTGTTTTTT. It specifies CASSWQDSSGDTGELFF. The gene calls are TRBV5-1 and TRBJ2-2; D possibly corresponds to TRBD1 (6 bases). Germline CDR1 SGHRS, CDR2 YFSETQ. This CDR3 region has 17 residues. The V end lost 3 bases, the J end lost 3 bases, and 18 bases lay between the germline ends.

This clonotype was counted only a few times. At one end the junction does not follow the germline gene, possibly because of a read error. The chain joins TRBV6-5 to TRBJ1-2; no clear D gene. Germline V lookup: CDR1 MNHEY, CDR2 SVGAGI. CDR3 size: 14 residues. The CDR3 loop reads CAGSYSGSNYGYTF. The CDR3 coding sequence is TGTGCCGGCAGTTACTCTGGCAGCAACTATGGCTACACCTTC.

The rearrangement links TRBV20-1 to TRBJ1-1; D gene unclear. Trimming took off 0 bases at V and 5 bases at J, with 7 bases between the two ends. CDR3 length equals 12 residues. Germline V lookup: CDR1 DFQATT, CDR2 SNEGSKA (reference sequence). CDR3 in DNA: TGCAGTGCTAGAGACCTTGTGACTGAAGCTTTCTTT. It translates to CSARDLVTEAFF.

The V and J genes are TRBV3-1 and TRBJ2-7; 7 bases map to TRBD1. The V segment lost 3 bases and the J segment 5 bases; nucleotides outside the gene matches: 4. The V gene's germline CDR1 is LGHDT and CDR2 YNNKEL (reference sequence). There are 13 residues in the CDR3. CDR3 sequence reads: CASSQTGFHEQYF. The CDR3 bases are TGTGCCAGCAGCCAGACAGGGTTCCACGAGCAGTACTTC.

This clonotype was detected a few times. The chain is built from TRBV20-1 and TRBJ1-1; TRBD1 agrees at 9 bases. Germline V CDR1 and CDR2: DFQATT, SNEGSKA (reference sequence). V was pared by 5 bases and J by 1 base, with 2 bases of the junction left unmatched. This CDR3 contains 13 residues. The CDR3 region is CSAPGQGNTEAFF. The CDR3 DNA follows: TGCAGTGCTCCGGGACAGGGGAACACTGAAGCTTTCTTT.

This clonotype was counted a few times. This chain connects TRBV7-2 to TRBJ1-5, with 9 bases that match TRBD1. The CDR3 is made up of 16 amino acids. CDR1 and CDR2 from the germline V gene are SGHTA and FQGNSA. The J segment lost 1 base and the V segment lost 5 bases, leaving 6 bases of the junction unmatched. CDR3 bases: TGTGCCAGCAGCACGACAGGGGGAGGAAGCAATCAGCCCCAGCATTTT. This codes for CASSTTGGGSNQPQHF. Complete variable domain (other parts from reference TRBV7-2 and TRBJ1-5): GAGVSQSPSNKVTEKGKDVELRCDPISGHTALYWYRQSLGQGLEFLIYFQGNSAPDKSGLPSDRFSAERTGGSVSTLTIQRTQQEDSAVYLCASSTTGGGSNQPQHFGDGTRLSIL.

This clonotype was seen at least ten times. The chain has TRBV6-1 and TRBJ2-1; D ambiguous. The CDR3 spans 15 residues. Germline lookup yields CDR1 MNHNS and CDR2 SASEGT. V was shortened by 6 bases and J by 0 bases, with 12 bases between the two germline ends. CDR3 sequence reads: CASSLFRSSYNEQFF. DNA for the CDR3: TGTGCCAGCAGCTTATTCCGTAGCTCCTACAATGAGCAGTTCTTC.

As concerns this clonotype: Being one base from a much bigger clone, this may be a read error. V usage is TRBV24-1 and J usage is TRBJ2-5; D possibly uses TRBD1 or TRBD2 (5 bases each). The ends were cut back, 4 bases at V and 2 bases at J, with 13 bases in the middle. There are 15 residues in the CDR3. Germline V CDR1 and CDR2: KGHDR, SFDVKD. DNA of the CDR3: TGTGCCACCAGTGACGGGGCAGGGAATCAAGAGACCCAGTACTTC. Residues: CATSDGAGNQETQYF.

This clonotype has only a few counts. The chain uses TRBV6-1 and TRBJ1-2; TRBD1 might be the D (5 bases). Germline lookup yields CDR1 MNHNS and CDR2 SASEGT. The CDR3 sequence is 14 residues long. V lost 6 bases and J lost 8, with 19 bases in between. The CDR3: CASRRFGGADGYTF. The CDR3 DNA sequence: TGTGCCAGCAGACGCTTTGGCGGGGCTGACGGCTACACCTTC.

In regard to this clonotype: This may be a read error, as it is one base from a much larger clone. The chain links TRBV6-2 or TRBV6-3 to TRBJ1-5; unclear D gene. CDR3 length: 14 residues. The germline CDR1 and CDR2 sequences are MNHEY and SVGEGT. DNA of the CDR3: TGTGCCAGCAGTTACGACGGATACAATCAGTCCCAGCATTTT. Its translation: CASSYDGYNQSQHF.

This clonotype was counted many times. J is TRBJ2-3 and V is TRBV6-2 or TRBV6-3; D possibly corresponds to TRBD1 (5 bases). The germline V and J ends were trimmed by 7 bases and 9 bases, with 23 bases remaining between them. Germline CDR1 MNHEY, CDR2 SVGEGT. This CDR3 comprises 15 residues. This CDR3 reads CASTQIGQGGGTQYF. The CDR3 DNA sequence: TGTGCCAGCACCCAGATCGGTCAGGGCGGCGGAACGCAGTATTTT.

V is TRBV29-1 and J is TRBJ2-2; D perhaps matches TRBD1 (5 bases). V lost 4 bases and J lost 7, with 10 bases in between. Germline V gene data show CDR1 as SQVTM and CDR2 as ANQGSEA. The CDR3 spans 12 residues. The CDR3 DNA reads TGCAGCGTTGGGGTGGGGCTCGGGGAGCTGTTTTTT. Amino acids: CSVGVGLGELFF.

This clonotype was detected many times. This sequence joins TRBV28 and TRBJ2-5, with 9 bases aligning to TRBD2. Germline loops: CDR1 MDHEN, CDR2 SYDVKM. J lost 1 base, V lost 4 bases, and 7 bases had no gene match. The CDR3 is made up of 16 amino acids. The CDR3 protein is CASSYPLAGTQETQYF. The CDR3 nucleotides read TGTGCCAGCAGTTACCCCCTAGCGGGGACCCAAGAGACCCAGTACTTC.